This passage covers 23 T cell receptor beta chains from one sample sequenced in a study of T cell changes during pregnancy in multiple sclerosis. Method: immunoSEQ multiplex PCR; TCRdb's copy keeps in-frame clones and lacks some. Of 40,000 to 50,000 clones listed, more than 85% were seen once; the top ten hold about 2.1%. The sample was CD4+ T cells from peripheral blood mononuclear cells, taken after pregnancy. The receptors shown here come from a female donor in good health, enrolled as a control in a pregnancy study.

The chain links TRBV4-1 to TRBJ2-4, with a weak D call TRBD2 (6 bases). Trimming left V 0 bases short and J 1 base short, with 13 bases between. Germline CDR1 is MGHRA and CDR2 is YSYEKL. CDR3 length: 17 residues. CDR3 in amino acids: CASSQDIIGGAKNIQYF. CDR3 nucleotide sequence: TGCGCCAGCAGCCAAGATATAATTGGAGGGGCCAAAAACATTCAGTACTTC.

The V call is TRBV5-1, the J call TRBJ2-1; 8 nucleotides line up with TRBD2. The germline V gene encodes CDR1 SGHRS and CDR2 YFSETQ. This CDR3 has 15 residues. V trimming: 3 bases; J trimming: 7 bases; junction bases outside the gene matches: 9. CDR3 sequence: CASSSGGAGLNEQFF. CDR3 sequence (DNA): TGCGCCAGCAGCTCGGGGGGGGCAGGGTTGAATGAGCAGTTCTTC.

CDR3 sequence: CASIKQGYEQYF. The CDR3 DNA sequence: TGTGCCAGCATTAAGCAGGGTTACGAGCAGTACTTC. The chain combines TRBV6-1 with TRBJ2-7; TRBD1 is a possible D gene (5 bases). The CDR3 length is 12 residues. The ends were cut back, 7 bases at V and 4 bases at J, with 11 bases in the middle. Germline lookup yields CDR1 MNHNS and CDR2 SASEGT.

The chain combines TRBV5-4 with TRBJ2-7; a possible D gene is TRBD1 (6 bases). Trimming stripped 0 bases from V and 6 bases from J, with 16 bases between. Germline values: CDR1 SGHNT, CDR2 YYREEE (reference sequence). The CDR3 is 15 amino acids. The CDR3 DNA reads TGTGCCAGCAGCTTGGAACAGGGACGGGTGAGCGAGCAGTACTTC. Amino acids: CASSLEQGRVSEQYF.

This chain uses TRBV2 with TRBJ2-5; no reliable D call. This CDR3 comprises 10 residues. The germline V gene has CDR1 SNHLY and CDR2 FYNNEI. Trimming took off 3 bases at V and 7 bases at J, with 3 bases between the two ends. CDR3 residues: CASSDLTQYF. The CDR3 coding sequence is TGTGCCAGCAGTGATCTGACCCAGTACTTC.

V usage is TRBV6-1 and J usage is TRBJ2-5, with TRBD2 matching 9 bases. The end of the DNA aligns better with TRBJ2-7, so the J call may be wrong. The CDR3 covers 16 residues. Per germline, CDR1 MNHNS and CDR2 SASEGT. The CDR3 DNA sequence: TGTGCCAGCAGTGAAGCGGGTAGCGGGGGATCCTACGAGCAGTACTTC. Its protein product is CASSEAGSGGSYEQYF.

The chain uses TRBV25-1 and TRBJ2-3; 10 nucleotides line up with TRBD2. Losses at the gene ends were 3 bases for V and 5 bases for J; bases not matched to a gene: 5. CDR3 length: 15 residues. Per the germline V gene, CDR1 is MGHDK and CDR2 is SYGVNS. CDR3 nucleotides: TGTGCCAGCAGTGAGCTAGCGGGGGCGGAAGATACGCAGTATTTT. Protein: CASSELAGAEDTQYF.

This chain links TRBV7-2 with TRBJ2-3; perhaps TRBD2 as D (5 bases). Germline CDR1 is SGHTA and CDR2 is FQGNSA. The CDR3 has 14 residues. V dropped 5 bases and J dropped 2 bases, with 11 bases sitting between them. CDR3 DNA: TGTGCCAGCAGCCCCCCGGGGAACACAGATACGCAGTATTTT. Its translation: CASSPPGNTDTQYF.

The V call is TRBV6-5, the J call TRBJ2-7; TRBD2 matches at 8 bases. Germline V CDR1 and CDR2: MNHEY, SVGAGI. The CDR3 totals 14 residues. The V segment lost 5 bases and the J segment 3 bases; nucleotides outside the gene matches: 6. The CDR3 DNA is TGTGCCAGCAGTCGACTAGCGTTGGGCTACGAGCAGTACTTC. It codes for CASSRLALGYEQYF.

This sequence joins TRBV2 and TRBJ2-5; 9 bases map to TRBD2. The CDR3 is 14 residues long. Losses at the gene ends were 7 bases for V and 1 base for J; bases not matched to a gene: 4. Looked up from germline, CDR1 is SNHLY and CDR2 is FYNNEI. The DNA for the CDR3 is TGTGCCAGCACCCGAGCGGGGGGCCAAGAGACCCAGTACTTC. Protein: CASTRAGGQETQYF.

CDR3 bases: TGTGCCAGCAGCCTCGGGACAGGGGTTAGGTACGAGCAGTACTTC. It encodes CASSLGTGVRYEQYF. The rearrangement joins TRBV5-4 to TRBJ2-7; TRBD1 agrees at 10 bases. In germline, CDR1 is SGHNT, CDR2 YYREEE (reference sequence). There are 15 residues in the CDR3. Trimming removed 4 bases from V and 4 bases from J; junction bases left unmatched: 8. Complete variable domain (other parts from reference TRBV5-4 and TRBJ2-7): ETGVTQSPTHLIKTRGQQVTLRCSSQSGHNTVSWYQQALGQGPQFIFQYYREEENGRGNFPPRFSGLQFPNYSSELNVNALELDDSALYLCASSLGTGVRYEQYFGPGTRLTVT.

This chain connects TRBV28 to TRBJ2-2; maybe TRBD2 (6 bases). Trimming took off 6 bases at V and 1 base at J, with 9 bases between the two ends. The germline V gene has CDR1 MDHEN and CDR2 SYDVKM. The CDR3 totals 14 residues. The CDR3: CASRTGVNTGELFF. The DNA for the CDR3 is TGTGCCAGCAGGACGGGAGTGAACACCGGGGAGCTGTTTTTT.

The J gene is TRBJ2-2, the V gene TRBV5-4; a weak D match, TRBD2 (5 bases). The germline V gene has CDR1 SGHNT and CDR2 YYREEE (reference sequence). Trimming shortened V by 4 bases and J by 7 bases, and 14 bases separated the two germline ends. This CDR3 comprises 14 residues. The CDR3 DNA follows: TGTGCCAGCAGCACCTTCCCCCGGGGCGGGGAGCTGTTTTTT. Translation: CASSTFPRGGELFF.

This clone was recorded once. This chain uses TRBV19 with TRBJ2-1, with D possibly being TRBD2 (6 bases). The V gene's germline CDR1 is LNHDA and CDR2 SQIVND (reference sequence). Trimming removed 2 bases from V and 5 bases from J, with 10 bases in between. CDR3 length equals 14 residues. The CDR3 here is CASSISGEDNEQFF. The CDR3, as DNA: TGTGCCAGTAGTATATCGGGGGAGGACAATGAGCAGTTCTTC.

The chain joins TRBV7-9 to TRBJ1-1, with D unresolved. This CDR3 region has 17 residues. The V end was cut by 6 bases, the J end by 4 bases, with 24 bases between. Germline lookup yields CDR1 SEHNR and CDR2 FQNEAQ (reference sequence). CDR3 DNA sequence: TGTGCCAGCAGTCCCCAGAGGGTCGTAAGTGACGGCACTGAAGCTTTCTTT. It is translated as CASSPQRVVSDGTEAFF.

The chain carries TRBV11-2 and TRBJ1-1, with D uncertain. Germline CDR1 reads SGHAT; CDR2 reads FQNNGV. CDR3 size: 16 residues. V lost 1 base and J 1 base, leaving 13 bases between the germline ends. CDR3 in amino acids: CASSLGPLKTNTEAFF. DNA for the CDR3: TGTGCCAGCAGCTTAGGGCCCCTTAAAACGAACACTGAAGCTTTCTTT.

V is TRBV20-1 and J is TRBJ2-5; no clear D gene. V dropped 3 bases and J dropped 2 bases, with 4 bases sitting between them. CDR1 and CDR2 (germline): DFQATT, SNEGSKA (reference sequence). This CDR3 has 11 residues. The CDR3 here is CSASSQETQYF. DNA for the CDR3: TGCAGTGCTAGCAGTCAAGAGACCCAGTACTTC.

Regarding this clone: One junction end disagrees with the germline gene, perhaps due to a read error. This rearrangement joins TRBV4-1 to TRBJ2-3; no definite D call. The CDR3 is made up of 12 amino acids. Germline loops: CDR1 MGHRA, CDR2 YSYEKL. The CDR3 DNA follows: TGCGCCAGCAGCCAAGATACAGCTACGCAGTATTTT. It specifies CASSQDTATQYF.

This clone was observed once. This chain links TRBV5-1 with TRBJ1-2, with D unclear. Trimming removed 0 bases from V and 4 bases from J, with 10 bases in between. The germline V gene has CDR1 SGHRS and CDR2 YFSETQ. CDR3 length: 14 residues. The CDR3 sequence is CASSLEEGRYGYTF. CDR3 DNA sequence: TGCGCCAGCAGCTTGGAAGAGGGTCGCTATGGCTACACCTTC.

The rearrangement uses TRBV19 and TRBJ2-1; a possible D gene is TRBD2 (7 bases). Germline V gene lookup returns CDR1 LNHDA and CDR2 SQIVND (reference sequence). The CDR3 runs to 16 residues. V was clipped by 5 bases and J by 4 bases, with 18 bases between them. CDR3 DNA sequence: TGTGCCAGTAGTGTCCCTGGCGGGGGCGGATACAATGAGCAGTTCTTC. Protein: CASSVPGGGGYNEQFF.

The chain links TRBV7-9 to TRBJ1-2, with D tentatively TRBD1 (6 bases). Germline CDR1 SEHNR, CDR2 FQNEAQ (reference sequence). The CDR3 extends over 13 amino acids. V lost 5 bases, J lost 1 base, and 8 bases lay in between. CDR3 nucleotide sequence: TGTGCCAGCAGCGGACAGAGTAACTATGGCTACACCTTC. Translation: CASSGQSNYGYTF.

The V call is TRBV11-2, the J call TRBJ2-5; 11 positions match TRBD1. Germline V CDR1 and CDR2: SGHAT, FQNNGV. V lost 0 bases to trimming and J lost 12 bases; unmatched junction nucleotides: 12. The CDR3 has 16 amino acids. The CDR3 loop is CASSLDTPGTGGPKYF. The CDR3, as DNA: TGTGCCAGCAGCTTAGATACTCCCGGGACAGGGGGTCCCAAGTACTTC.

This chain uses TRBV4-1 with TRBJ2-1, with 8 nucleotides matching TRBD2. This CDR3 region has 16 residues. The germline V gene has CDR1 MGHRA and CDR2 YSYEKL. Trimming at V came to 2 bases and at J to 4 bases, leaving 7 bases not matched to a gene. The CDR3 protein is CASSQSGGDNYNEQFF. As DNA, the CDR3 is TGCGCCAGCAGCCAATCGGGGGGGGACAATTACAATGAGCAGTTCTTC.